This T cell receptor beta chain derives from a study of Ad26.COV2.S vaccination and SARS-CoV-2 variants. This clone appeared a single time. Without the conserved terminal phenylalanine or tryptophan, this CDR3 likely stems from a read error. It is unclear where the CDR3 begins or ends on the DNA, so no DNA is shown, and the CDR3 is as TCRdb lists it. 8 amino acids form the CDR3, both terminal residues included. Sequencing was performed with immunoSEQ multiplex PCR; in TCRdb, only in-frame clones are kept and a portion is missing. The sample shows roughly 700,000 clones, 89% of them seen only once. The treatment was: about 20 received Ad26.COV2.S at low or high dose, single or two shots; about 5 received placebo; per-sample allocation not given. It was on day 63 after the first vaccine or placebo injection that samples were taken. At a Boston site, the person donating was an adult of 18-55 years. Immunization relied on an Ad26 vector, which expressed Wuhan-strain SARS-CoV-2 spike.

The chain combines TRBV21-1 with TRBJ1-4. TRBV21-1 is described as a pseudogene. This sample comprised peripheral blood, obtained in a trial of Ad26.COV2.S vaccine versus placebo. The TCR was taken from a person between 18 and 65 years old who received the Ad26.COV2.S COVID-19 vaccine or a placebo. The CDR3 reads CASSKPWM.